This TCR beta chain was sequenced in a study of cytomegalovirus exposure and HLA in healthy donors. Study conclusions and caveats: In vitro assays verified that a few CMV-associated chains recognized CMV antigens specifically.

In the case of this clone: Its antigen is unknown.

Germline V gene lookup returns CDR1 LNHDA and CDR2 SQIVND (reference sequence). With V trimmed by 6 bases and J by 0 bases, 4 bases remained unmatched. This CDR3 is 15 amino acids long. Primers for the PCR totalled 60 Vbeta and 13 Jbeta. Sequencing was performed with immunoSEQ multiplex PCR; in TCRdb, only in-frame clones are kept and a portion is missing. The table lists about 74,000 clones, approximately 72% of them singletons, with 11% in the top ten. The J gene is TRBJ2-3, the V gene TRBV19, with TRBD1 matching 9 bases. This sequence originates from a woman in her thirties or forties in good health and CMV-seropositive. Material for sequencing was PBMCs. CDR3 DNA sequence: TGTGCCAGTAGAGACAGGGGGAGTAGCACAGATACGCAGTATTTT. Its translation: CASRDRGSSTDTQYF.